This T cell receptor beta chain was recorded in a study of blood T cell repertoires in COVID-19. Study overall: The study drew acute and convalescent COVID-19 samples from the United States, Italy and Spain. T cells, B-cell-depleted T cells, or PBMCs supplied cDNA or gDNA.

Authors' data handling: Reference gene primers were amplified, and this amplification served to estimate nucleated cell counts. The assay was immunoSEQ multiplex PCR, and TCRdb's table has in-frame clones only and misses some. The V and J calls and clone size were taken over from that table, and D and trimming were inferred from the DNA. The sample holds 200,000 to 250,000 clones, 86% seen once. This CDR3 contains 14 residues. Germline V gene data show CDR1 as MNHEY and CDR2 as SVGEGT. V was clipped by 2 bases and J by 6 bases, with 11 bases between them. The Seattle patients joined while their infection was active and were tracked longitudinally afterward.

J is TRBJ2-1 and V is TRBV6-2 or TRBV6-3; TRBD2 is a possible D gene (6 bases). The receptor was isolated from a woman at least 80 years old with COVID-19, enrolled during active disease. Sequencing used peripheral blood. CDR3 bases: TGTGCCAGCAGTTACAGCCTAGCGCTCAATGAGCAGTTCTTC. It encodes CASSYSLALNEQFF.